These 17 T cell receptor beta chains share one sample of origin, sequenced in a study of cytomegalovirus exposure and HLA in healthy donors. The PCR ran on 60 Vbeta and 13 Jbeta primers. Produced via immunoSEQ multiplex PCR; TCRdb's table is partial and in-frame only. The data hold over 55,000 clones, with about four fifths observed a single time. Sequencing used PBMCs. The receptors here all came from a woman in her thirties in good health and CMV-seronegative.

The gene calls are TRBV11-1 and TRBJ1-1; perhaps TRBD1 as D (6 bases). The CDR3 length is 14 residues. The germline V gene has CDR1 SGHAT and CDR2 FQDESV (reference sequence). The ends were cut back, 5 bases at V and 3 bases at J, with 13 bases in the middle. The CDR3 loop reads CASSRGGAYTEAFF. The CDR3 nucleotides are TGTGCCAGCAGCCGAGGGGGGGCATACACTGAAGCTTTCTTT.

This chain joins TRBV30 and TRBJ1-5, with 8 positions matching TRBD1. The germline CDR1 and CDR2 sequences are GTSNPN and SVGIG (reference sequence). Trimming took 2 bases from V and 9 from J; bases not matched to a gene: 6. The CDR3 totals 13 residues. The CDR3: CAWSTGGQRPQHF. CDR3 nucleotides: TGTGCCTGGAGTACAGGGGGACAAAGGCCCCAGCATTTT.

The chain joins TRBV2 to TRBJ2-7, with a tentative D call TRBD2 (6 bases). V lost 7 bases and J lost 4, with 14 bases in between. The CDR3 spans 13 residues. Germline CDR1 and CDR2: SNHLY and FYNNEI. The CDR3 reads CASMEGGVYEQYF. The DNA of the CDR3 is TGTGCCAGCATGGAGGGTGGGGTGTACGAGCAGTACTTC.

The rearrangement joins TRBV29-1 to TRBJ1-1; 7 bases match TRBD1. The junction had 8 bases not matched to a gene; V was cut back by 5 bases and J by 5 bases. The CDR3 length is 13 residues. Germline V gene sequence: CDR1 SQVTM, CDR2 ANQGSEA. CDR3 protein: CSVRSTGSTEAFF. The CDR3 nucleotides read TGCAGCGTTCGCTCGACAGGGTCGACTGAAGCTTTCTTT.

Concerning this clone: Other DNA sequences in this sample translate to the same CDR3. V usage is TRBV10-1 and J usage is TRBJ2-1; the match to TRBD2 covers 12 bases. There are 15 residues in the CDR3. Trimming removed 3 bases from V and 4 bases from J; junction bases left unmatched: 1. Germline V gene data show CDR1 as WNHNN and CDR2 as SYGVQD (reference sequence). In DNA, the CDR3 is TGCGCCAGCAGTGAAGGGACTAGCGGGTACAATGAGCAGTTCTTC. Its translation is CASSEGTSGYNEQFF.

V is TRBV6-1 and J is TRBJ1-4; maybe TRBD1 (6 bases). V lost 7 bases and J lost 10, with 22 bases in between. Per the germline V gene, CDR1 is MNHNS and CDR2 is SASEGT. This CDR3 is built from 15 residues. For the CDR3, the DNA is TGTGCCAGCACGGGCTACAGGGAACCAACCGGAAAACTGTTTTTT. It translates to CASTGYREPTGKLFF.

The chain joins TRBV11-2 to TRBJ2-3; 13 bases line up with TRBD2. Germline V gene sequence: CDR1 SGHAT, CDR2 FQNNGV. J was trimmed by 4 bases and V by 8 bases; bases with no gene match: 6. This CDR3 contains 15 residues. DNA of the CDR3: TGTGCCAGCCGTCGACTAGCGGGAGGCTCAGATACGCAGTATTTT. Encoded protein: CASRRLAGGSDTQYF.

This chain connects TRBV4-3 to TRBJ1-1; D uncertain. V was trimmed by 0 bases and J by 3 bases, leaving 11 bases between them. In germline, CDR1 is LGHNA, CDR2 YSLEER. This CDR3 comprises 15 residues. The CDR3 DNA sequence: TGCGCCAGCAGCCAAGACCCTCAGGATCACACTGAAGCTTTCTTT. Translation gives CASSQDPQDHTEAFF.

CDR3 in amino acids: CASSKTYGPYEQYF. The CDR3 DNA follows: TGTGCCAGCAGTAAAACTTATGGGCCCTACGAGCAGTACTTC. The chain recombines TRBV6-5 with TRBJ2-7; no firm D call. V was cut by 5 bases and J by 2 bases, with 13 bases left in between. The CDR3 length is 14 residues. Germline V gene data show CDR1 as MNHEY and CDR2 as SVGAGI.

This rearrangement joins TRBV27 to TRBJ1-1; D gene uncertain. The CDR3 contains 14 residues. Per the germline V gene, CDR1 is MNHEY and CDR2 is SMNVEV (reference sequence). Trimming took 3 bases from V and 1 from J, leaving 9 bases between them. DNA of the CDR3: TGTGCCAGCAGTTTTAGTTCAGGGAACACTGAAGCTTTCTTT. Translated: CASSFSSGNTEAFF.

This clone was counted only a few times. As DNA, the CDR3 is TGTGCCTGGAGATTAGCGGGGGGAGCCTACAATGAGCAGTTCTTC. Its translation is CAWRLAGGAYNEQFF. V gene TRBV30 combines with J gene TRBJ2-1, with 10 nucleotides matching TRBD2. The CDR3 covers 15 residues. V shed 3 bases, J shed 2 bases, and the junction held 4 bases outside the gene matches. Germline CDR1 and CDR2: GTSNPN and SVGIG (reference sequence).

The J gene is TRBJ2-7, the V gene TRBV30; 9 bases match TRBD1. Looked up from germline, CDR1 is GTSNPN and CDR2 is SVGIG (reference sequence). With 5 bases clipped from V and 0 bases from J, the junction kept 2 bases outside the gene matches. The CDR3 covers 13 residues. The CDR3 DNA reads as TGTGCCTGGGACAGGGGGAGCTCCTACGAGCAGTACTTC. As protein: CAWDRGSSYEQYF.

This clone was counted a few times. V and J are TRBV5-1 and TRBJ2-7, with 8 bases identical to TRBD2. The CDR3 loop spans 15 amino acids. CDR1 SGHRS and CDR2 YFSETQ come from the germline V gene. V trimming: 4 bases; J trimming: 3 bases; junction bases outside the gene matches: 9. CDR3 nucleotide sequence: TGCGCCAGCAGCCCCGGACTAGCCCCGTTCTACGAGCAGTACTTC. This translates into CASSPGLAPFYEQYF.

V and J are TRBV7-6 and TRBJ2-7; D call uncertain. There are 14 residues in the CDR3. CDR1 SGHVS and CDR2 FNYEAQ come from the germline V gene. V gave up 4 bases and J gave up 2 bases, with 12 bases separating them. CDR3 DNA sequence: TGTGCCAGCAGCTCCCGGAACAGAGCCTACGAGCAGTACTTC. It is translated as CASSSRNRAYEQYF.

The gene calls are TRBV18 and TRBJ1-1, with TRBD1 identical over 7 bases. This CDR3 is built from 13 residues. Germline V lookup: CDR1 KGHSH, CDR2 LQKENI. J lost 4 bases, V lost 3 bases, and 2 bases had no gene match. The chain's CDR3 is CASSPDRVTEAFF. The CDR3 DNA is TGTGCCAGCTCACCCGACAGGGTCACTGAAGCTTTCTTT.

V gene TRBV30 combines with J gene TRBJ1-6; D remains ambiguous. V gave up 5 bases and J gave up 8 bases, with 16 bases separating them. Germline V lookup: CDR1 GTSNPN, CDR2 SVGIG (reference sequence). The CDR3 covers 14 residues. CDR3 coding DNA: TGTGCCTGGGGACTAACAACTACCTATTCACCCCTCCACTTT. Translated, it gives CAWGLTTTYSPLHF.

The V call is TRBV5-1, the J call TRBJ1-2; 9 bases match TRBD1. This CDR3 comprises 13 residues. J gave up 6 bases and V 0 bases, and 0 bases lay outside the gene matches. CDR1 SGHRS and CDR2 YFSETQ come from the germline V gene. CDR3 in DNA: TGCGCCAGCAGCTTGGGGGACAGGGATGGCTACACCTTC. It yields the protein CASSLGDRDGYTF.